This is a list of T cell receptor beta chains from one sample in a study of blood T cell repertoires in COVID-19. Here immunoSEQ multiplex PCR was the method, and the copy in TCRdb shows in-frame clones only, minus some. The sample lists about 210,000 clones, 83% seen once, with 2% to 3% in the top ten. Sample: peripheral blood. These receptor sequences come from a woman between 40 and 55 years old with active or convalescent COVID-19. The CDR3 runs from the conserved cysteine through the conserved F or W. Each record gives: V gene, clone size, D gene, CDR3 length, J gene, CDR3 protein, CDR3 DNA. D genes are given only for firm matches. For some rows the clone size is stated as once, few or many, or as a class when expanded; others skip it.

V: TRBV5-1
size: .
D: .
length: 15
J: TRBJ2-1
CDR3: CASRLTSSSYNEQFF
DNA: TGCGCCAGCAGGTTGACATCCAGCTCCTACAATGAGCAGTTCTTC

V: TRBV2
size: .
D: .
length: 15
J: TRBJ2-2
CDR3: CASSSRSTGTGELFF
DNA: TGTGCCAGCAGTTCTCGCTCCACGGGCACCGGGGAGCTGTTTTTT

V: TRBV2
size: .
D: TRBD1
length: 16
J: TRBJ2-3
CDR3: CASSDPGGVHTDTQYF
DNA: TGTGCCAGCAGTGACCCAGGGGGCGTCCATACAGATACGCAGTATTTT

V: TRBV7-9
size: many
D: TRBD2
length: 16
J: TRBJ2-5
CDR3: CASSPPASGGQETQYF
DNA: TGTGCCAGCAGCCCCCCGGCTAGCGGGGGACAAGAGACCCAGTACTTC

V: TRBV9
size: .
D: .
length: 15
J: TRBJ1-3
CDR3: CASSVAWGDGNTIYF
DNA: TGTGCCAGCAGCGTAGCCTGGGGGGACGGAAACACCATATATTTT

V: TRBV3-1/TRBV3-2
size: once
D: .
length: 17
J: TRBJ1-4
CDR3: CASSPRTYPERREKLFF
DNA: TGTGCCAGCAGCCCGAGGACATATCCAGAACGACGTGAAAAACTGTTTTTT

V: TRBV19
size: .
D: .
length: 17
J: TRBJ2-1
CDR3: CAIGGGREKGRGNEQFF
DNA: TGTGCCATTGGGGGAGGTCGGGAGAAGGGACGGGGCAATGAGCAGTTCTTC

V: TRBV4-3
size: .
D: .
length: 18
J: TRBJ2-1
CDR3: CASSQDVVQTDKYNEQFF
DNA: TGCGCCAGCAGCCAAGACGTCGTTCAGACGGACAAGTACAATGAGCAGTTCTTC

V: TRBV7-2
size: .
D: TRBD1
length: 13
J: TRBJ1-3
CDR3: CASNTDRGDTIYF
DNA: TGTGCCAGCAACACCGACAGGGGGGACACCATATATTTT

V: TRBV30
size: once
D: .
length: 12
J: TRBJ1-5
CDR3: CAWSNPGWPQHF
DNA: TGTGCCTGGAGTAACCCGGGATGGCCCCAGCATTTT

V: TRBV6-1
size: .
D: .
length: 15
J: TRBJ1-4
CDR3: CASSEDGTPNEKLFF
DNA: TGTGCCAGCAGTGAAGACGGGACACCGAATGAAAAACTGTTTTTT

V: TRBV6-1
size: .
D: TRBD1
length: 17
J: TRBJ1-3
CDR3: CASSVRGQGGSGNTIYF
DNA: TGTGCCAGCAGTGTACGAGGACAGGGAGGTTCTGGAAACACCATATATTTT

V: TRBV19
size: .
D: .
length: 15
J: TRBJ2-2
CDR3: CASTPGEGITGELFF
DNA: TGTGCCAGTACTCCAGGGGAGGGGATCACCGGGGAGCTGTTTTTT

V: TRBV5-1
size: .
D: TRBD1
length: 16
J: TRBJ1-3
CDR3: CASSLAGGPSGNTIYF
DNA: TGCGCCAGCAGCTTGGCAGGGGGTCCGTCTGGAAACACCATATATTTT

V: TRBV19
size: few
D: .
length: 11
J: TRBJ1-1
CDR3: CATSGNTEAFF
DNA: TGTGCCACCTCGGGGAACACTGAAGCTTTCTTT

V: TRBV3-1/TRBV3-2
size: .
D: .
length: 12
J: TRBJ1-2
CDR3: CASSLRTDGYTF
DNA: TGTGCCAGCAGTCTTCGGACAGATGGCTACACCTTC

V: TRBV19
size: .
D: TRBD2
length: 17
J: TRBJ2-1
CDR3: CASSLLAGVFLEGGQFF
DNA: TGTGCCAGTAGTCTTCTAGCGGGAGTCTTTTTGGAAGGTGGGCAGTTCTTC

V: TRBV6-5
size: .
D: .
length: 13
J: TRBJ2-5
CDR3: CASTPGRAVTQYF
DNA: TGTGCCAGCACCCCGGGCAGGGCCGTGACCCAGTACTTC

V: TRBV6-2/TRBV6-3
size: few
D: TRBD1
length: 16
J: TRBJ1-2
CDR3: CASSLDGGQGYYGYTF
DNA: TGTGCCAGCAGTCTAGACGGTGGACAGGGGTACTATGGCTACACCTTC

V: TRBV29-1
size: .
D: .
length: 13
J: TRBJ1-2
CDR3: CSVQDSFNYGYTF
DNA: TGCAGCGTCCAGGACAGTTTTAACTATGGCTACACCTTC

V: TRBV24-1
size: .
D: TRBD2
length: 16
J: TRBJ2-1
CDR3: CATSETGTSVNNEQFF
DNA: TGTGCCACCAGTGAAACCGGGACTAGCGTAAACAATGAGCAGTTCTTC

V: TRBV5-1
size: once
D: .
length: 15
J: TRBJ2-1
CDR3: CASTYGGITYNEQFF
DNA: TGCGCCAGCACCTACGGCGGGATTACCTACAATGAGCAGTTCTTC

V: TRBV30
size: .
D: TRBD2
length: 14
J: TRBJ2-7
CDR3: CAWTRGGSYYEQYF
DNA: TGTGCCTGGACAAGGGGCGGGAGCTATTACGAGCAGTACTTC

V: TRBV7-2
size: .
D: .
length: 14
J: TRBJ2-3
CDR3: CASSSTLGADTQYF
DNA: TGTGCCAGCAGCTCAACCTTAGGGGCAGATACGCAGTATTTT

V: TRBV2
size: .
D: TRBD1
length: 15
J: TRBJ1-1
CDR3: CASSESRTGRTEAFF
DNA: TGTGCCAGCAGTGAATCCCGGACAGGGCGGACTGAAGCTTTCTTT

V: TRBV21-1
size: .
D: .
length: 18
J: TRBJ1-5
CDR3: CASSKGIGGVRSNQPQHF
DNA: TGTGCCAGCAGCAAGGGTATAGGGGGGGTACGGAGCAATCAGCCCCAGCATTTT

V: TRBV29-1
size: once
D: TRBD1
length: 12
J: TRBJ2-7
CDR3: CSVEDGQGGQYF
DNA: TGCAGCGTTGAAGATGGACAGGGGGGACAGTACTTC

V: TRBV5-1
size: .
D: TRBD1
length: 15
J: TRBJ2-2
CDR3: CASSFRDRDSGELFF
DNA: TGCGCCAGCAGCTTCCGGGACAGGGATTCCGGGGAGCTGTTTTTT

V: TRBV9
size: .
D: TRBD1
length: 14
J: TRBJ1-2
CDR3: CASSLTGAGEGYTF
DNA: TGTGCCAGCAGCTTGACAGGGGCGGGGGAAGGCTACACCTTC

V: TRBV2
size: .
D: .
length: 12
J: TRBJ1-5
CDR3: CASALTGQPQHF
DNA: TGTGCCAGCGCTCTGACGGGACAGCCCCAGCATTTT

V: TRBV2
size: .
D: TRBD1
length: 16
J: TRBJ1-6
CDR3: CASSGTGGPNNSPLHF
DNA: TGTGCCAGCAGTGGGACAGGGGGGCCTAATAATTCACCCCTCCACTTT

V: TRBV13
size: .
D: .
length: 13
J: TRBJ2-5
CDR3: CASSTGVGGTQYF
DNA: TGTGCCAGCAGCACCGGGGTCGGGGGGACCCAGTACTTC

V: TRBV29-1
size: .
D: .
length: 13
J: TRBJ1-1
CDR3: CSVAPAGNTEAFF
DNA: TGCAGCGTTGCCCCCGCGGGGAACACTGAAGCTTTCTTT

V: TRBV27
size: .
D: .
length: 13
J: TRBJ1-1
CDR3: CASSLGAVTEAFF
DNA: TGTGCCAGCAGTTTAGGGGCAGTAACTGAAGCTTTCTTT

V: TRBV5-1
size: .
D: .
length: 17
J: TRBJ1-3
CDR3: CASSLAGQKHSGNTIYF
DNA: TGCGCCAGCAGCTTGGCCGGACAGAAACACTCTGGAAACACCATATATTTT

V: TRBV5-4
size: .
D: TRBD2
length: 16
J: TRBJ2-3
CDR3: CASSLGSGTITDTQYF
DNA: TGTGCCAGCAGCTTGGGATCCGGGACTATCACAGATACGCAGTATTTT

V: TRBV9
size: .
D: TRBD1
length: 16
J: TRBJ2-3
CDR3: CASSDGGGQGTDTQYF
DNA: TGTGCCAGCAGTGACGGAGGGGGACAGGGCACAGATACGCAGTATTTT

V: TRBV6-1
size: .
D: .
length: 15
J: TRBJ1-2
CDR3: CASSEALTADYGYTF
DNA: TGTGCCAGCAGTGAAGCGCTAACAGCTGACTATGGCTACACCTTC

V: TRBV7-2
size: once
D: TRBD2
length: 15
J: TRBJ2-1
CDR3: CASSRTSGGYNEQFF
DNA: TGTGCCAGCAGCCGGACTAGCGGGGGGTACAATGAGCAGTTCTTC

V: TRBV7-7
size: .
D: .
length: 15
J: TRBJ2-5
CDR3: CASSLSPGSQETQYF
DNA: TGTGCTAGCAGCTTATCTCCGGGGTCCCAAGAGACCCAGTACTTC

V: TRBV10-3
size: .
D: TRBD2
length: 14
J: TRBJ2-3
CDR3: CAINGRGGGDTQYF
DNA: TGTGCCATCAACGGGCGGGGGGGTGGAGATACGCAGTATTTT

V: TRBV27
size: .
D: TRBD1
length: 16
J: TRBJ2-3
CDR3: CASSPGVTGGTDTQYF
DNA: TGTGCCAGCAGCCCAGGGGTGACAGGGGGCACAGATACGCAGTATTTT

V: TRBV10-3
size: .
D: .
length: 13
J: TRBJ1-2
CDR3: CAITPRGWYGYTF
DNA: TGTGCCATCACCCCCAGGGGCTGGTATGGCTACACCTTC

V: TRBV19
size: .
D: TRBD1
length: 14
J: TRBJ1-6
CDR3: CASTPTGNNSPLHF
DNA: TGTGCCAGTACCCCGACAGGGAATAATTCACCCCTCCACTTT

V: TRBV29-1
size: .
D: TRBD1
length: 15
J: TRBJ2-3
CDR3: CSVGDDRGRIDTQYF
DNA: TGCAGCGTTGGAGATGACAGGGGGCGGATAGATACGCAGTATTTT

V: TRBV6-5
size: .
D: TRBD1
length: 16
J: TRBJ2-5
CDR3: CASSYSRDRVQETQYF
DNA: TGTGCCAGCAGTTACTCCCGGGACAGGGTTCAAGAGACCCAGTACTTC

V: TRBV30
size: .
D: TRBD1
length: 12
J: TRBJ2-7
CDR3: CAGRRDSYEQYF
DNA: TGTGCCGGCCGACGGGACAGCTACGAGCAGTACTTC

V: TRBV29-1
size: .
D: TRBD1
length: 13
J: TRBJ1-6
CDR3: CSVLGQGSSPLHF
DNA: TGCAGCGTTTTAGGACAGGGCAGTTCACCCCTCCACTTT

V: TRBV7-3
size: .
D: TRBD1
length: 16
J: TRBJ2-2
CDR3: CASSHGGQGATGELFF
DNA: TGTGCCAGCAGCCACGGGGGACAGGGGGCGACCGGGGAGCTGTTTTTT

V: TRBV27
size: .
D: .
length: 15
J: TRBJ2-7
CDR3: CASSSSRSIVDEQYF
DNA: TGTGCCAGCAGTTCCTCGAGAAGTATAGTCGACGAGCAGTACTTC

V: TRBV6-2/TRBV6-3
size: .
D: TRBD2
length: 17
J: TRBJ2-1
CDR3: CASSQGTGGGIFNEQFF
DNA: TGTGCCAGCAGTCAAGGCACTGGCGGGGGGATCTTCAATGAGCAGTTCTTC

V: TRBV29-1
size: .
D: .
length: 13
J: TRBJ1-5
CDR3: CSVTTARNQPQHF
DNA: TGCAGCGTCACGACAGCTCGCAATCAGCCCCAGCATTTT

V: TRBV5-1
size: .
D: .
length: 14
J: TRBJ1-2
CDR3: CASSWEGVDYGYTF
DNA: TGCGCCAGCAGCTGGGAGGGGGTCGACTATGGCTACACCTTC

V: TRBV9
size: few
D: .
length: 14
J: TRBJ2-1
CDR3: CASSVTGTYNEQFF
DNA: TGTGCCAGCAGCGTGACAGGAACCTACAATGAGCAGTTCTTC

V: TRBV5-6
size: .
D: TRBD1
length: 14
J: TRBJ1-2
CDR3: CASSGWDRESGYTF
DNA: TGTGCCAGCAGCGGCTGGGACAGGGAGTCTGGCTACACCTTC

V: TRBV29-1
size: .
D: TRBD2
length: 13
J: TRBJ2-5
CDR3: CSVPAGGGETQYF
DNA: TGCAGCGTGCCAGCGGGAGGGGGGGAGACCCAGTACTTC

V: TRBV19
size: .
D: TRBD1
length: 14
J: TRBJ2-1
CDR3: CASSRQGSYNEQFF
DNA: TGTGCCAGTAGCAGACAGGGCTCGTACAATGAGCAGTTCTTC

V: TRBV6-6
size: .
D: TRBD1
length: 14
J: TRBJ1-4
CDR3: CASTYGQGDEKLFF
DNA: TGTGCCAGCACCTACGGGCAGGGGGACGAAAAACTGTTTTTT